This T cell receptor beta chain was profiled in a study of CD8 T cells in Susac syndrome. The authors reverse transcribed roughly 0.5 to 1 ug RNA with random hexamers. Each CDR3 protein is one row after TCRdb ran MiXCR on the immunoSEQ multiplex PCR reads. The table has about 210,000 distinct CDR3 sequences, 95% seen once; the top ten hold 0.075% to 0.095%. The CDR3 is made up of 14 amino acids. The germline V gene encodes CDR1 SGHNT and CDR2 YYREEE (reference sequence). V lost 0 bases and J lost 4, with 10 bases in between. CD8+ and CD4+ blood T cells underwent TCR beta sequencing. Relapsing-remitting disease, either stable or active, was present in the treatment-naive patients who were the multiple sclerosis controls. Both CD4+ and CD8+ T cells were negatively isolated, and TEMRA cells underwent FACS enrichment.

The sequence derives from a human donor with multiple sclerosis. The rearrangement links TRBV5-4 to TRBJ2-5; a weak D match, TRBD1 (6 bases). Sequenced input: CD4+ T cells from PBMCs. The CDR3: CASSLGTRGETQYF. The CDR3 bases are TGTGCCAGCAGCTTGGGGACCAGGGGAGAGACCCAGTACTTC.